The present TCR beta chain was sequenced within a study of cytomegalovirus exposure and HLA in healthy donors. Looking at the study overall: It was reported in a later analysis that the same platform had been used for the 90 to 150 validation repertoires as for the approximately 700 first-cohort repertoires.

A word on this clone: What it binds is not known.

The data were produced by immunoSEQ multiplex PCR, yet TCRdb's version contains in-frame clones alone and is incomplete. The table has under 200,000 clones, roughly 91% seen once; the top ten hold approximately 10%. Germline CDR1 MGHRA, CDR2 YSYEKL. V gave up 1 base and J gave up 4 bases; unmatched junction bases: 5. The CDR3 spans 16 residues. General study findings and limits: The investigators catalogued 164 TCR beta chains as cytomegalovirus-associated.

The TCR was taken from a young woman in good health and CMV-seropositive. This chain links TRBV4-1 with TRBJ2-5; 11 bases fit TRBD1. The source material was PBMCs. CDR3 sequence: CASSQGPGTGGETQYF. The CDR3 DNA sequence: TGCGCCAGCAGCCAAGGCCCCGGGACAGGGGGAGAGACCCAGTACTTC.